Shown below are 26 T cell receptor beta chains from a single sample sequenced in a study of OX40 agonist ivuxolimab in advanced cancers. Repertoires were generated with immunoSEQ multiplex PCR, while TCRdb's copy carries only in-frame clones and drops some. The sample contains 35,000 to 50,000 clones, 88% of which appear only once. The material was CD4+ or CD8+ T cells sorted from blood, obtained in a trial of the OX40 agonist ivuxolimab. The receptors were gathered from an adult with an advanced solid tumor such as melanoma, head and neck, liver or kidney cancer.

The CDR3 DNA reads TGTGCCATCATTGACAGCCGCTCTGGAAACACCATATATTTT. Translated, it gives CAIIDSRSGNTIYF. The rearrangement joins TRBV10-3 to TRBJ1-3; TRBD1 is a possible D gene (5 bases). V dropped 7 bases and J dropped 0 bases, with 10 bases sitting between them. The CDR3 has 14 residues. Germline V gene data show CDR1 as ENHRY and CDR2 as SYGVKD.

The chain links TRBV27 to TRBJ1-5; no clear D gene. V lost 5 bases, J lost 6 bases, and 20 bases lay in between. Per the germline V gene, CDR1 is MNHEY and CDR2 is SMNVEV (reference sequence). CDR3 length equals 16 residues. This chain's CDR3 is CASSASQRALSQPQHF. The CDR3 nucleotides are TGTGCCAGCAGTGCTTCACAGAGGGCGCTTAGTCAGCCCCAGCATTTT.

This clone was counted once. CDR3: CASSLISGPDEQFF. The CDR3 DNA reads TGTGCCAGCAGCTTAATTTCCGGACCTGATGAGCAGTTCTTC. The chain combines TRBV7-6 with TRBJ2-1; no clear D gene. The CDR3 is made up of 14 amino acids. Per the germline V gene, CDR1 is SGHVS and CDR2 is FNYEAQ. V was trimmed by 2 bases and J by 8 bases, leaving 13 bases between them.

The chain combines TRBV7-6 with TRBJ2-1, with D perhaps TRBD1 or TRBD2 (7 bases each). With 4 bases removed from V and 8 bases from J, the gap between germline ends came to 18 bases. The CDR3 has 15 residues. Germline V CDR1 and CDR2: SGHVS, FNYEAQ. CDR3 nucleotides: TGTGCCAGCAGCTCCGCCGTTGGGAGGGGGCATGAGCAGTTCTTC. Its translation is CASSSAVGRGHEQFF.

The chain joins TRBV6-5 to TRBJ2-1, with 8 bases matching TRBD2. V was pared by 5 bases and J by 0 bases, with 3 bases of the junction left unmatched. Germline V gives CDR1 MNHEY, CDR2 SVGAGI. This CDR3 is built from 15 residues. CDR3 DNA: TGTGCCAGCAGTCCGAGCGGGGGCTCCTACAATGAGCAGTTCTTC. Its protein is CASSPSGGSYNEQFF.

The CDR3 here is CASSTRDLINTEAFF. The DNA for the CDR3 is TGTGCCAGCAGTACCCGGGACCTAATAAACACTGAAGCTTTCTTT. The V and J genes are TRBV6-6 and TRBJ1-1; D is possibly TRBD1 (5 bases). CDR3 length: 15 amino acids. From germline, CDR1 is MNHNY and CDR2 SVGAGI (reference sequence). V lost 5 bases, J lost 2 bases, and 15 bases lay in between.

A single count supports this clone. V is TRBV27 and J is TRBJ2-1; 7 nucleotides line up with TRBD1. V lost 10 bases to trimming and J lost 2 bases; unmatched junction nucleotides: 5. This CDR3 has 13 residues. Germline loops: CDR1 MNHEY, CDR2 SMNVEV (reference sequence). The CDR3, as DNA: TGTGCCACAGGACAGGACCCCTACAATGAGCAGTTCTTC. Translating it yields CATGQDPYNEQFF.

The chain has TRBV4-2 and TRBJ1-5; D remains ambiguous. Germline loops: CDR1 LGHNA, CDR2 YNFKEQ. CDR3 length: 15 residues. Trimming left V 1 base short and J 4 bases short, with 11 bases between. The CDR3 DNA sequence: TGTGCCAGCAGCCAAGCTCCGGACTTAAATCAGCCCCAGCATTTT. This encodes CASSQAPDLNQPQHF.

J is TRBJ1-2 and V is TRBV7-3; weak D call: TRBD1 (5 bases). V lost 2 bases and J 6 bases, leaving 7 bases between the germline ends. Germline assignment: CDR1 SGHTA and CDR2 FQGTGA. This CDR3 region has 12 residues. CDR3 nucleotides: TGTGCCAGCAGCTTAGGAGGGGATGGCTACACCTTC. As protein: CASSLGGDGYTF.

V gene TRBV11-2 combines with J gene TRBJ1-2; 12 positions agree with TRBD1. Trimming cost V 5 bases and J 1 base; bases outside gene matches: 5. The CDR3 has 16 amino acids. Germline loops: CDR1 SGHAT, CDR2 FQNNGV. The CDR3 loop reads CASSPRDRGHNYGYTF. The DNA for the CDR3 is TGTGCCAGCAGCCCCCGGGACAGGGGGCATAACTATGGCTACACCTTC.

The chain carries TRBV2 and TRBJ1-1; tentative D call: TRBD1 (5 bases). Trimming cost V 4 bases and J 5 bases, with 20 bases left between them. CDR3 length: 16 amino acids. Germline V gene data show CDR1 as SNHLY and CDR2 as FYNNEI. CDR3 amino acids: CASSATSAGRRTEAFF. DNA of the CDR3: TGTGCCAGCAGTGCCACTTCGGCAGGGCGCCGGACTGAAGCTTTCTTT.

The V and J genes are TRBV6-6 and TRBJ2-7, with 10 positions matching TRBD2. Germline V gene sequence: CDR1 MNHNY, CDR2 SVGAGI (reference sequence). The CDR3 covers 14 residues. Losses at the gene ends were 2 bases for V and 6 bases for J; bases not matched to a gene: 4. CDR3 protein: CASSYERGGPEQYF. The CDR3 DNA reads as TGTGCCAGCAGTTACGAGCGGGGGGGCCCCGAGCAGTACTTC.

This chain connects TRBV5-1 to TRBJ2-1; D unresolved. V was shortened by 5 bases and J by 9 bases, with 6 bases between the two germline ends. There are 10 residues in the CDR3. CDR1 is SGHRS and CDR2 is YFSETQ in the germline V gene. The CDR3 DNA reads as TGCGCCAGCAGGGGTATTGAGCAGTTCTTC. Protein sequence: CASRGIEQFF.

This chain joins TRBV18 and TRBJ2-3, with TRBD2 matching 8 bases. The J segment lost 6 bases and the V segment lost 6 bases, leaving 11 bases of the junction unmatched. The CDR3 length is 15 residues. Germline CDR1 is KGHSH and CDR2 is LQKENI. Here the CDR3 DNA reads TGTGCCAGCTCCCCGGTCGGGGGGGCAGCGGATACGCAGTATTTT. Translating it yields CASSPVGGAADTQYF.

V usage is TRBV7-8 and J usage is TRBJ2-1; perhaps TRBD1 as D (5 bases). V was shortened by 3 bases and J by 0 bases, with 18 bases between the two germline ends. The CDR3 totals 18 residues. Germline V gene data show CDR1 as SGHVS and CDR2 as FQNEAQ. The CDR3 nucleotides read TGTGCCAGCAGCTTTGACAGCGTGTCGTATAGCTCCTACAATGAGCAGTTCTTC. Translated: CASSFDSVSYSSYNEQFF. Filled out from reference TRBV7-8 and TRBJ2-1, the complete variable domain reads GAGVSQSPRYKVAKRGQDVALRCDPISGHVSLFWYQQALGQGPEFLTYFQNEAQLDKSGLPSDRFFAERPEGSVSTLKIQRTQQEDSAVYLCASSFDSVSYSSYNEQFFGPGTRLTVL.

This chain connects TRBV6-4 to TRBJ2-3; D is undetermined. Trimming pared 0 bases from V and 3 bases from J, leaving 4 bases between. CDR1 MRHNA and CDR2 SNTAGT come from the germline V gene. The CDR3 runs to 13 residues. The CDR3 DNA follows: TGTGCCAGCAGTGACTCCACTACAGATACGCAGTATTTT. Encoded protein: CASSDSTTDTQYF.

The chain couples TRBV7-2 to TRBJ2-1; 14 bases are a match to TRBD2. The CDR3 has 15 residues. V lost 5 bases and J lost 10; bases outside the gene matches: 7. Germline lookup yields CDR1 SGHTA and CDR2 FQGNSA. DNA of the CDR3: TGTGCCAGCAGCCCGACTAGCGGGGGGGCCGTGGAGCAGTTCTTC. Translation gives CASSPTSGGAVEQFF.

The chain joins TRBV4-1 to TRBJ2-3; no clear D gene. The germline gives CDR1 MGHRA, CDR2 YSYEKL. V was clipped by 1 base and J by 2 bases, with 4 bases between them. The CDR3 is 13 residues long. CDR3 sequence: CASSQVLTDTQYF. Here the CDR3 DNA reads TGCGCCAGCAGCCAAGTCCTCACAGATACGCAGTATTTT.

J is TRBJ1-1 and V is TRBV7-6; no clear D gene. The CDR3 spans 13 residues. V dropped 0 bases and J dropped 1 base, with 3 bases sitting between them. Germline CDR1 is SGHVS and CDR2 is FNYEAQ. CDR3 protein: CASSLAGNTEAFF. In DNA form, the CDR3 reads TGTGCCAGCAGCTTAGCAGGGAACACTGAAGCTTTCTTT.

This chain joins TRBV19 and TRBJ2-1; TRBD2 is a possible D gene (7 bases). CDR1 LNHDA and CDR2 SQIVND come from the germline V gene (reference sequence). V dropped 3 bases and J dropped 3 bases, with 12 bases sitting between them. The CDR3 has 15 residues. CDR3 sequence: CASSIEGGLYNEQFF. The CDR3 DNA is TGTGCCAGTAGTATCGAGGGGGGGCTCTACAATGAGCAGTTCTTC.

V usage is TRBV27 and J usage is TRBJ1-5; D remains ambiguous. Germline loops: CDR1 MNHEY, CDR2 SMNVEV (reference sequence). Between the trimmed V and J ends, which lost 3 bases and 0 bases, there was a span of 3 bases. CDR3 size: 13 residues. CDR3 nucleotides: TGTGCCAGCAGTTTTCTTAGCAATCAGCCCCAGCATTTT. Protein sequence: CASSFLSNQPQHF.

The chain uses TRBV4-3 and TRBJ2-7; no definite D call. V was clipped by 3 bases and J by 2 bases, with 11 bases between them. Germline-derived CDR1 and CDR2 are LGHNA and YSLEER. The CDR3 is 14 residues long. The CDR3 sequence is CASSQGGTTYEQYF. As DNA, the CDR3 is TGCGCCAGCAGCCAGGGCGGAACTACCTACGAGCAGTACTTC.

This rearrangement joins TRBV4-1 to TRBJ2-5; weak D call: TRBD2 (5 bases). Trimming left V 4 bases short and J 1 base short, with 16 bases between. Germline CDR1 is MGHRA and CDR2 is YSYEKL. The CDR3 consists of 16 residues. The CDR3: CASSPSHNRGQETQYF. The CDR3 DNA follows: TGCGCCAGCAGCCCCAGCCATAACCGGGGCCAAGAGACCCAGTACTTC.

V gene TRBV7-3 combines with J gene TRBJ2-1, with D hard to call. The CDR3 totals 12 residues. CDR1 SGHTA and CDR2 FQGTGA come from the germline V gene. V lost 5 bases and J lost 5, with 7 bases in between. CDR3 in amino acids: CASSLGNNEQFF. The CDR3 DNA follows: TGTGCCAGCAGCCTAGGGAACAATGAGCAGTTCTTC.

This clone was found a few times. J is TRBJ2-1 and V is TRBV10-3; 7 bases align to TRBD1. CDR1 is ENHRY, CDR2 SYGVKD, per germline. CDR3 length: 12 residues. The junction had 2 bases not matched to a gene; V was cut back by 7 bases and J by 5 bases. DNA of the CDR3: TGTGCCATCACCGACAGGGACAATGAGCAGTTCTTC. It translates to CAITDRDNEQFF.

The rearrangement uses TRBV28 and TRBJ2-7; D is perhaps TRBD2 (5 bases). Per germline, CDR1 MDHEN and CDR2 SYDVKM. V gave up 3 bases and J gave up 1 base, with 13 bases separating them. The CDR3 is 15 amino acids. The CDR3 loop is CASSFDPRGSYEQYF. The CDR3, as DNA: TGTGCCAGCAGTTTCGACCCGCGCGGGTCCTACGAGCAGTACTTC.